These T cell receptor beta chains were read from a single sample in a study of shared clonotypes between healthy human individuals. Sequencing used immunoSEQ multiplex PCR; TCRdb keeps in-frame clones, though not all of them. The table lists nearly 600,000 clones, less than 97% of them singletons. The material sequenced was naive CD8+ T cells sorted from blood. These TCRs come from a woman in her 30s in good health. CDR3s leave out the opening cysteine and the closing phenylalanine or tryptophan.

>TRBV19
ASSERRNTEAF
>TRBV6-6
ASIDQGIAEAF
>TRBV6-5
ASSPIAGELF
>TRBV19
ASSIGTSGLRDEQF
>TRBV14
ASSPRDFNTGELF
>TRBV6-4
ASRGLRDSQYNEQF
>TRBV6-5
ASSYSSTHGYT
>TRBV11-2
ASSSWTGGEETQY
>TRBV2
ASSETSGRGYNEQF
>TRBV19
ASSISATYEQY
>TRBV27
ASRIGRNEQF
>TRBV29-1
SVEEGEGSYEQY
>TRBV9
ASSVGLEQF
>TRBV28
ASSPYPPPASTYEQY
>TRBV19
ASSIGQGGLYEQY
>TRBV28
ASSFDSGEQF
>TRBV5-1
ASSLRGQGPARSIEQY
>TRBV2
ASSEGKLAETYEQY
>TRBV1
TSSMLDKGNQETQY
>TRBV9
ASSGTGLTYGYT
>TRBV13
ASSPRTITYEQY
>TRBV7-9
ASSSSGTGSYEQY
>TRBV5-1
ASSVRDYTYNEQF
>TRBV7-8
ASSFEGAGGPADTQY
>TRBV6-5
ASSGSSGGTEAF
>TRBV27
ASSSGGSGYT
>TRBV28
ASDSRDGTDTQY
>TRBV7-8
ASSSSLDEKLF
>TRBV27
ASSGVYNEQF
>TRBV28
ASSLQGVGNQPQH
>TRBV29-1
SVLVVEQF
>TRBV4-1
ASSPGTGIQPQH
>TRBV19
ASSMGNYYEQY
>TRBV10-1
ASAWGGSTDTQY
>TRBV27
ASSSVGTGQETQY
>TRBV28
ASSFRGEGPSSYNEQF
>TRBV11-2
ASSLRGGEKLF
>TRBV21-1
ASSTPLAKDYQPQH
>TRBV10-2
ASQPSRGTEAF
>TRBV5-1
ASSLDRDRIYEQY
>TRBV6-5
ASSYNEGDTEAF
>TRBV7-7
ASSQQWGYEQY
>TRBV2
ASSGGGATDQPQH
>TRBV6-1
ASSELPSGSETQY
>TRBV5-4
ASSNVPAKNIQY
>TRBV28
ASRIAANTGELF
>TRBV11-2
ASSLEGLLGRYEQY
>TRBV29-1
SVERGTWDNEQF
>TRBV19
ATRPRGSGELYNEQF
>TRBV9
ASSVVSGTGELF
>TRBV5-4
ASSADSDRAF